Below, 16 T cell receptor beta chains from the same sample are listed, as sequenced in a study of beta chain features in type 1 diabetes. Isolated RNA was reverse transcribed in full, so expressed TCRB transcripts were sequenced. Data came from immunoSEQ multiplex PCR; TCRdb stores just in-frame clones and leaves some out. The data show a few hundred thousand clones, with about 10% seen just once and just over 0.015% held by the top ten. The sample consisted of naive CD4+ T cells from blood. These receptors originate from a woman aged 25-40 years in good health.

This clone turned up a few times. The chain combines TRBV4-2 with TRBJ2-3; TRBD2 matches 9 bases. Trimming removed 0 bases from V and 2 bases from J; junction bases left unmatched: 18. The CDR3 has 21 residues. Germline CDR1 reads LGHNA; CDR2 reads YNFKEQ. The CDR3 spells CASSQEGRGGLAQLHTDTQYF. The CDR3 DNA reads TGTGCCAGCAGCCAAGAGGGGAGGGGGGGACTAGCTCAACTCCACACAGATACGCAGTATTTT.

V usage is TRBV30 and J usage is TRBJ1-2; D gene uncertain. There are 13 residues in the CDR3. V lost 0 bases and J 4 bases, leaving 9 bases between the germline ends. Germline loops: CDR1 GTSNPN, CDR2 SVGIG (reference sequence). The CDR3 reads CAWSVQRFYGYTF. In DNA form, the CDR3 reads TGTGCCTGGAGTGTTCAGCGCTTCTATGGCTACACCTTC.

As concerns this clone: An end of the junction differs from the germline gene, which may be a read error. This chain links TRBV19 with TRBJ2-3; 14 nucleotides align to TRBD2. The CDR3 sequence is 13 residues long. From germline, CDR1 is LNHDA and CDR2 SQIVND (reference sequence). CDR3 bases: TGTGCCAGTAGTCCCCAGGGACTAGCGGGAGAAGATTTT. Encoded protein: CASSPQGLAGEDF.

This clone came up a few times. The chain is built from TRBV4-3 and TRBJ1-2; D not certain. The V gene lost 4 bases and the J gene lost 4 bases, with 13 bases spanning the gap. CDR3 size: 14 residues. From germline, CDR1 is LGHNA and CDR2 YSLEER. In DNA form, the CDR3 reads TGCGCCAGCAGCCGGGCGTGGGAGACCTATGGCTACACCTTC. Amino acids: CASSRAWETYGYTF.

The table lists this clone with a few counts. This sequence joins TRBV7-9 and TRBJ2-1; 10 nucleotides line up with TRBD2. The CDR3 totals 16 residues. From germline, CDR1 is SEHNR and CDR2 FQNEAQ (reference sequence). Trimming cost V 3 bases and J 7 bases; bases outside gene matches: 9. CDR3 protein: CASSFRAGGSWNEQFF. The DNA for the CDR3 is TGTGCCAGCAGCTTCAGAGCGGGAGGGAGCTGGAATGAGCAGTTCTTC.

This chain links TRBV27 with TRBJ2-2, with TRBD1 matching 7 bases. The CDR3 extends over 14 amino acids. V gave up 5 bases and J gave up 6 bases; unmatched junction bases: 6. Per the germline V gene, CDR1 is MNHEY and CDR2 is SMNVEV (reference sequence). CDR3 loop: CASSVYRGSGELFF. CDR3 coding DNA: TGTGCCAGCAGTGTCTACAGGGGATCCGGGGAGCTGTTTTTT.

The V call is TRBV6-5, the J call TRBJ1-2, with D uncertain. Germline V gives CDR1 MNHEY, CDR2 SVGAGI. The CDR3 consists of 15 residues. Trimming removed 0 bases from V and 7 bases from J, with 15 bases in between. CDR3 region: CASSYSSTVEGGYTF. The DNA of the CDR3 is TGTGCCAGCAGTTACTCCTCTACGGTGGAGGGTGGCTACACCTTC.

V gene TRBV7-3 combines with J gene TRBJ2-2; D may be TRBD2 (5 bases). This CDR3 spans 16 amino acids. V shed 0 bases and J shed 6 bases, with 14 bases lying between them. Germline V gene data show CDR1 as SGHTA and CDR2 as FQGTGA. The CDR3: CASSLTGLNGAGELFF. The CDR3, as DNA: TGTGCCAGCAGCTTAACAGGACTCAACGGGGCCGGGGAGCTGTTTTTT. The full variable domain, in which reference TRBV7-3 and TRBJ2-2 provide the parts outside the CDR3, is GAGVSQTPSNKVTEKGKYVELRCDPISGHTALYWYRQSLGQGPEFLIYFQGTGAADDSGLPNDRFFAVRPEGSVSTLKIQRTERGDSAVYLCASSLTGLNGAGELFFGEGSRLTVL.

The CDR3 DNA reads as TGTGCCAGCACCGGAGGCCCTAGCACAGATACGCAGTATTTT. It translates to CASTGGPSTDTQYF. J is TRBJ2-3 and V is TRBV11-2; TRBD2 is a possible D gene (5 bases). CDR3 length equals 14 residues. Germline V lookup: CDR1 SGHAT, CDR2 FQNNGV. V dropped 7 bases and J dropped 0 bases, with 11 bases sitting between them.

In DNA, the CDR3 is TGTGCCAGCAGCCCCCCAGGAAAATACAATGAGCAGTTCTTC. It is translated as CASSPPGKYNEQFF. The rearrangement links TRBV11-2 to TRBJ2-1, with no clear D. The length of the CDR3 is 14 residues. Germline V gene data show CDR1 as SGHAT and CDR2 as FQNNGV. V was cut by 5 bases and J by 4 bases, with 12 bases left in between.

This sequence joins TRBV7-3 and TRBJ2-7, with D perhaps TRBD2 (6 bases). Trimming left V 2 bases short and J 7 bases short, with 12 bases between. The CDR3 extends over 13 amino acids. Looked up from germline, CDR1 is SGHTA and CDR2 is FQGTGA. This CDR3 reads CASSLGSLAEQYF. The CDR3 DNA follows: TGTGCCAGCAGCTTAGGGTCTCTAGCGGAGCAGTACTTC.

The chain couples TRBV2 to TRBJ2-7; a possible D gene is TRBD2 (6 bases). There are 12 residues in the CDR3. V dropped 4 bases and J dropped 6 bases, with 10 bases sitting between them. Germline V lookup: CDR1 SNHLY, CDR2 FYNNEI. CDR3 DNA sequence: TGTGCCAGCAGTGTGGAGGGTCCCGAGCAGTACTTC. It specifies CASSVEGPEQYF. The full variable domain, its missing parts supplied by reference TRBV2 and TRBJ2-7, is EPEVTQTPSHQVTQMGQEVILRCVPISNHLYFYWYRQILGQKVEFLVSFYNNEISEKSEIFDDQFSVERPDGSNFTLKIRSTKLEDSAMYFCASSVEGPEQYFGPGTRLTVT.

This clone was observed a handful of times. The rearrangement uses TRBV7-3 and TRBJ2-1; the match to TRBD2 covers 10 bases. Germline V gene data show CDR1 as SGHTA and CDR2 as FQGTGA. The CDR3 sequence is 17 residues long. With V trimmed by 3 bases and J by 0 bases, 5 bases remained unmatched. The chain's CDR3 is CASSFRAGGPSYNEQFF. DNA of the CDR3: TGTGCCAGCAGCTTTAGAGCGGGAGGGCCCTCCTACAATGAGCAGTTCTTC.

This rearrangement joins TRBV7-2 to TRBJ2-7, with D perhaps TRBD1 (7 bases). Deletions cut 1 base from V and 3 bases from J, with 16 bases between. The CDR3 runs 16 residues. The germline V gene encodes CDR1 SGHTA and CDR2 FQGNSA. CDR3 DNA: TGTGCCAGCAGCTTAGAACTAGCAGGGGGAGTCTACGAGCAGTACTTC. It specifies CASSLELAGGVYEQYF.

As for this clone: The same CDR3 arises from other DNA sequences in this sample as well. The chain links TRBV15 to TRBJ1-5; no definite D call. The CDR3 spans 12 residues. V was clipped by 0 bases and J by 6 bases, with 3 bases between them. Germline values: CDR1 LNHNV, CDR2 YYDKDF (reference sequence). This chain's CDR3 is CATSRDLQPQHF. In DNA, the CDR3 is TGTGCCACCAGCAGAGATCTTCAGCCCCAGCATTTT.

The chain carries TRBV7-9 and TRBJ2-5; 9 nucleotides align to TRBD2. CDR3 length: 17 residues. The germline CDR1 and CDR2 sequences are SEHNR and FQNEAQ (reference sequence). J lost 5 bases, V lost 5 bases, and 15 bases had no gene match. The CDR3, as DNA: TGTGCCAGCAGCCTACCGGTAATAGCGGGAGTAGGGGAGACCCAGTACTTC. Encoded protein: CASSLPVIAGVGETQYF. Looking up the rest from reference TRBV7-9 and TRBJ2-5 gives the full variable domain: DTGVSQNPRHKITKRGQNVTFRCDPISEHNRLYWYRQTLGQGPEFLTYFQNEAQLEKSRLLSDRFSAERPKGSFSTLEIQRTEQGDSAMYLCASSLPVIAGVGETQYFGPGTRLLVL.